This is a list of T cell receptor beta chains from one sample in a study of cytomegalovirus exposure and HLA in healthy donors. Produced via immunoSEQ multiplex PCR; TCRdb's table is partial and in-frame only. Among 120,000 to 150,000 clones listed, roughly 80% were seen once. The specimen sequenced was PBMCs. The origin of the receptors is a man aged 35-49 years in good health and CMV-seropositive. Both conserved end residues are part of each CDR3. Each record gives: V gene, D gene, clone size, J gene, CDR3 protein, CDR3 DNA. D genes are given only for firm matches. Size is stated for part of the rows, as once, few or many counts, or as a class when the clone is expanded.

TRBV19	-	-	TRBJ1-5	CASSTTYKSNQPQHF	TGTGCCAGCTCTACTACTTACAAAAGCAATCAGCCCCAGCATTTT
TRBV11-3	-	-	TRBJ2-1	CASSPPGLSYNEQFF	TGTGCCAGCAGCCCACCGGGACTCTCCTACAATGAGCAGTTCTTC
TRBV7-2	-	-	TRBJ2-7	CASSSGRWRNPSYEQYF	TGTGCCAGCAGCTCAGGGCGGTGGAGAAACCCCTCCTACGAGCAGTACTTC
TRBV11-2	TRBD1	-	TRBJ1-6	CASSSLQGALDSPLHF	TGTGCCAGCAGCTCACTACAGGGGGCGTTGGATTCACCCCTCCACTTT
TRBV4-1	-	-	TRBJ2-1	CASSLSSGYNEQFF	TGCGCCAGCAGCCTTTCTTCAGGTTACAATGAGCAGTTCTTC
TRBV27	-	-	TRBJ2-7	CASSSGQGFNEQYF	TGTGCCAGCAGCTCAGGGCAGGGGTTTAACGAGCAGTACTTC
TRBV10-2	-	-	TRBJ2-7	CASSEPQGKAGEQYF	TGCGCCAGCAGTGAACCACAGGGCAAAGCCGGGGAGCAGTACTTC
TRBV27	-	-	TRBJ1-4	CASSPPGNVKYEKLFF	TGTGCCAGCAGTCCACCAGGGAATGTCAAGTATGAAAAACTGTTTTTT
TRBV5-8	TRBD2	-	TRBJ2-5	CASSSRRGTSTYF	TGTGCCAGCAGCTCCCGCCGAGGGACTAGCACGTACTTC
TRBV7-9	-	-	TRBJ2-3	CASSRRGGRMSTDTQYF	TGTGCCAGCAGCCGTAGGGGGGGGAGAATGTCCACAGATACGCAGTATTTT
TRBV18	TRBD1	once	TRBJ2-2	CASSPRGRGTGELFF	TGTGCCAGCTCTCCCAGGGGGCGAGGCACCGGGGAGCTGTTTTTT
TRBV27	-	-	TRBJ1-4	CASTAAGWEKLFF	TGTGCCAGCACCGCCGCAGGGTGGGAAAAACTGTTTTTT
TRBV7-9	-	-	TRBJ2-6	CATSNNPSGANVLTF	TGTGCCACGTCAAACAATCCGTCTGGGGCCAACGTCCTGACTTTC
TRBV30	TRBD1	-	TRBJ1-2	CAWSRDRGTYGYTF	TGTGCCTGGAGTCGGGACAGGGGCACTTATGGCTACACCTTC
TRBV4-3	-	few	TRBJ1-6	CASSQDQRNSPLHF	TGCGCCAGCAGCCAAGATCAGAGGAATTCACCCCTCCACTTT
TRBV4-2	TRBD2	once	TRBJ2-2	CASSQRGLAVYRRELFF	TGTGCCAGCAGCCAACGGGGACTAGCGGTATATCGGCGGGAGCTGTTTTTT
TRBV6-1	-	few	TRBJ1-1	CASSELMGQANTEAFF	TGTGCCAGCAGTGAACTAATGGGTCAGGCTAACACTGAAGCTTTCTTT
TRBV2	-	-	TRBJ1-3	CATISLSFTGNGNTIYF	TGTGCCACCATATCCCTCTCATTTACAGGGAATGGAAACACCATATATTTT
TRBV27	TRBD2	-	TRBJ2-7	CASSRSASGSSYEQYF	TGTGCCAGCAGTCGCTCAGCTAGCGGGAGCTCCTACGAGCAGTACTTC
TRBV27	-	-	TRBJ2-7	CASSLRGSEQYF	TGTGCCAGCAGTTTAAGGGGTTCCGAGCAGTACTTC
TRBV6-1	TRBD1	few	TRBJ1-5	CASRGRQGGDQPQHF	TGTGCCAGCAGAGGGAGACAGGGTGGTGATCAGCCCCAGCATTTT
TRBV5-4	-	-	TRBJ2-2	CASSPASPYTGELFF	TGTGCCAGCAGCCCGGCTAGCCCGTACACCGGGGAGCTGTTTTTT
TRBV27	TRBD2	once	TRBJ2-4	CASSPAAGAGKNIQYF	TGTGCCAGCAGTCCCGCAGCGGGAGCGGGCAAAAACATTCAGTACTTC